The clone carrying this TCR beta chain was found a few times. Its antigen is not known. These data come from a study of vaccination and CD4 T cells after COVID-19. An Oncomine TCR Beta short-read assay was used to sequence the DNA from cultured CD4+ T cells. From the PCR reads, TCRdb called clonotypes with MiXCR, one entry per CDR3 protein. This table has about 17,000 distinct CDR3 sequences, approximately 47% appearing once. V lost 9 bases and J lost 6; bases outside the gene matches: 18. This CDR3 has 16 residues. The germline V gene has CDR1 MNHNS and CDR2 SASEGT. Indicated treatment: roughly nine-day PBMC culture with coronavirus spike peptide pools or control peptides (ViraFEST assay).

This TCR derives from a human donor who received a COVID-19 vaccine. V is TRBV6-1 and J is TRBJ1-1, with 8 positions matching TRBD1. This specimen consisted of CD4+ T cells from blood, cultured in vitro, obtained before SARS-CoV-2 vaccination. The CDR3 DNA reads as TGTGCCAGTACCCGAAGGGGACAGGTGGGGTCGGCTGAAGCTTTCTTT. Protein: CASTRRGQVGSAEAFF.